Shown below are 24 T cell receptor beta chains from a single sample sequenced in a study of T cell responses to AZD1222 COVID-19 vaccine. Some clones are missing from TCRdb's copy, which holds only in-frame ones; the method was immunoSEQ multiplex PCR. Of 110,000 or so clones in the sample, about nine tenths were seen once. Material: peripheral blood, obtained on day 0 of AZD1222 vaccination. The receptor set was obtained from an adult in good health.

This clone was recorded only once. V usage is TRBV7-8 and J usage is TRBJ1-4; 7 positions agree with TRBD1. The CDR3 is 15 residues long. From germline, CDR1 is SGHVS and CDR2 FQNEAQ. After removal of 4 bases from V and 8 bases from J, the junction contained 10 bases not matched to a gene. In DNA, the CDR3 is TGTGCCAGCAGCTCCGACAGGGTATCGGAGGAAAAACTGTTTTTT. Residues: CASSSDRVSEEKLFF.

This chain links TRBV5-6 with TRBJ1-5; 9 bases fit TRBD1. V lost 1 base, J lost 4 bases, and 9 bases stayed unmatched. Germline-derived CDR1 and CDR2 are SGHDT and YYEEEE. The CDR3 consists of 17 residues. This chain's CDR3 is CASSLNLGTGRNQPQHF. The CDR3 DNA follows: TGTGCCAGCAGCTTGAATTTGGGGACAGGGCGGAATCAGCCCCAGCATTTT. Drawing the rest from reference TRBV5-6 and TRBJ1-5, the complete variable domain is DAGVTQSPTHLIKTRGQQVTLRCSPKSGHDTVSWYQQALGQGPQFIFQYYEEEERQRGNFPDRFSGHQFPNYSSELNVNALLLGDSALYLCASSLNLGTGRNQPQHFGDGTRLSIL.

The chain is built from TRBV18 and TRBJ1-4; perhaps TRBD1 as D (5 bases). Germline V gene data show CDR1 as KGHSH and CDR2 as LQKENI. Trimming shortened V by 3 bases and J by 6 bases, and 11 bases separated the two germline ends. The CDR3 length is 14 residues. CDR3 residues: CASSPPREYEKLFF. In DNA, the CDR3 is TGTGCCAGCTCACCCCCCAGGGAATATGAAAAACTGTTTTTT.

This clone was recorded only once. Other nucleotide sequences in the sample specify the same CDR3. This chain joins TRBV24-1 and TRBJ2-7; weak D call: TRBD1 (6 bases). The CDR3 is 14 residues long. Germline lookup yields CDR1 KGHDR and CDR2 SFDVKD. V lost 4 bases to trimming and J lost 1 base, with 10 bases between them. The CDR3, as DNA: TGTGCCACCAGTGACCCACAGGGATCCTACGAGCAGTACTTC. It specifies CATSDPQGSYEQYF.

This clone came up once. The chain employs TRBV5-6 and TRBJ1-6; TRBD1 is a possible D gene (5 bases). Between the trimmed V and J ends, which lost 0 bases and 8 bases, there was a span of 12 bases. Germline V gene data show CDR1 as SGHDT and CDR2 as YYEEEE. The CDR3 runs to 15 residues. CDR3 residues: CASSLAGPPYSPLHF. The CDR3, as DNA: TGTGCCAGCAGCTTGGCGGGACCTCCCTATTCACCCCTCCACTTT.

V usage is TRBV28 and J usage is TRBJ1-2; D is perhaps TRBD1 (5 bases). Trimming left V 5 bases short and J 4 bases short, with 17 bases between. This CDR3 is 15 amino acids long. Germline values: CDR1 MDHEN, CDR2 SYDVKM. CDR3 loop: CASSPAGRGAYGYTF. DNA for the CDR3: TGTGCCAGCAGTCCGGCGGGACGGGGAGCCTATGGCTACACCTTC.

The genes are TRBV6-2 or TRBV6-3 and TRBJ2-6; D possibly corresponds to TRBD1 (6 bases). V was cut by 5 bases and J by 0 bases, with 8 bases left in between. The CDR3 has 15 residues. The germline V gene has CDR1 MNHEY and CDR2 SVGEGT. The CDR3, as DNA: TGTGCCAGCAGTGGGACAAACTCTGGGGCCAACGTCCTGACTTTC. This codes for CASSGTNSGANVLTF.

V usage is TRBV27 and J usage is TRBJ1-2; TRBD1 aligns across 10 bases. The V segment lost 2 bases and the J segment 4 bases; nucleotides outside the gene matches: 1. The V gene's germline CDR1 is MNHEY and CDR2 SMNVEV (reference sequence). This CDR3 has 14 residues. The CDR3 loop reads CASSLGQGGYGYTF. The CDR3 DNA reads TGTGCCAGCAGTTTAGGACAGGGGGGCTATGGCTACACCTTC.

There are a few counts of this clone. The V gene is TRBV7-9, the J gene TRBJ1-1; 9 nucleotides align to TRBD1. This CDR3 region has 16 residues. Losses at the gene ends were 5 bases for V and 0 bases for J; bases not matched to a gene: 7. Germline CDR1 is SEHNR and CDR2 is FQNEAQ (reference sequence). In nucleotides, the CDR3 is TGTGCCAGCAGCCAGAACCACAGGGGGCTGAACACTGAAGCTTTCTTT. Its protein product is CASSQNHRGLNTEAFF.

This clone was seen only once. This chain links TRBV6-2 or TRBV6-3 with TRBJ1-1; TRBD1 matches 9 bases. The junction had 7 bases not matched to a gene; V was cut back by 0 bases and J by 11 bases. Germline loops: CDR1 MNHEY, CDR2 SVGEGT. This CDR3 comprises 14 residues. DNA for the CDR3: TGTGCCAGCAGTTACTCGAGGGGACAGGGTACCGCTTTCTTT. Its translation: CASSYSRGQGTAFF.

This sequence joins TRBV2 and TRBJ1-1, with 11 bases lining up with TRBD1. V lost 6 bases and J lost 5; bases outside the gene matches: 8. The length of the CDR3 is 15 residues. Germline V gene lookup returns CDR1 SNHLY and CDR2 FYNNEI. The CDR3, as DNA: TGTGCCAGCAGAGCCGGGACAGGGGGAAGGACTGAAGCTTTCTTT. It encodes CASRAGTGGRTEAFF.

This clone was detected once. The rearrangement joins TRBV7-9 to TRBJ1-1; D is uncertain. The CDR3 length is 12 residues. V lost 5 bases, J lost 1 base, and 5 bases lay in between. The germline CDR1 and CDR2 sequences are SEHNR and FQNEAQ (reference sequence). The DNA for the CDR3 is TGTGCCAGCAGCGCCGAGAACACTGAAGCTTTCTTT. This encodes CASSAENTEAFF.

The V call is TRBV4-1, the J call TRBJ1-2, with TRBD1 matching 9 bases. The length of the CDR3 is 15 residues. Trimming removed 2 bases from V and 4 bases from J; junction bases left unmatched: 5. Germline V CDR1 and CDR2: MGHRA, YSYEKL. CDR3 sequence reads: CASSQSTGGSYGYTF. The CDR3 nucleotides read TGCGCCAGCAGCCAATCGACAGGGGGGTCCTATGGCTACACCTTC.

V is TRBV2 and J is TRBJ2-7; tentatively, D is TRBD1 or TRBD2 (5 bases each). CDR3 size: 11 residues. V was pared by 11 bases and J by 2 bases, with 10 bases between. Looked up from germline, CDR1 is SNHLY and CDR2 is FYNNEI. Here the CDR3 DNA reads TGTGCCCGGGGCGGACCCTACGAGCAGTACTTC. Translation: CARGGPYEQYF.

The V call is TRBV5-1, the J call TRBJ1-5, with TRBD1 matching 8 bases. Germline V gene data show CDR1 as SGHRS and CDR2 as YFSETQ. V lost 1 base, J lost 3 bases, and 12 bases stayed unmatched. This CDR3 has 18 residues. The CDR3 DNA sequence: TGCGCCAGCAGCTTGAATCCCTCTACAGGGGGGATCAATCAGCCCCAGCATTTT. It is translated as CASSLNPSTGGINQPQHF. The whole variable domain, remainder taken from reference TRBV5-1 and TRBJ1-5, is KAGVTQTPRYLIKTRGQQVTLSCSPISGHRSVSWYQQTPGQGLQFLFEYFSETQRNKGNFPGRFSGRQFSNSRSEMNVSTLELGDSALYLCASSLNPSTGGINQPQHFGDGTRLSIL.

The DNA of the CDR3 is TGTGCCAGCAGCTCAGACAGGGCGCGGGTCAACGAGCAGTACTTC. Translation: CASSSDRARVNEQYF. The rearrangement uses TRBV5-4 and TRBJ2-7, with 7 bases lining up with TRBD1. Per the germline V gene, CDR1 is SGHNT and CDR2 is YYREEE (reference sequence). V dropped 3 bases and J dropped 5; count of bases not matched to a gene: 11. The CDR3 has 15 amino acids.

The rearrangement uses TRBV19 and TRBJ2-1, with 8 nucleotides matching TRBD1. The V gene end was trimmed by 8 bases and the J gene end by 5 bases; junction bases not matched to a gene: 8. The CDR3 totals 14 residues. The germline V gene encodes CDR1 LNHDA and CDR2 SQIVND (reference sequence). The CDR3 loop is CASSYLGQDNEQFF. The DNA for the CDR3 is TGTGCCAGTTCATATCTGGGACAGGACAATGAGCAGTTCTTC.

The chain recombines TRBV27 with TRBJ1-2; 9 nucleotides line up with TRBD1. With V trimmed by 0 bases and J by 8 bases, 4 bases remained unmatched. Germline loops: CDR1 MNHEY, CDR2 SMNVEV (reference sequence). The CDR3 has 14 residues. CDR3 protein: CASSLSGTGYGYTF. CDR3 nucleotides: TGTGCCAGCAGTTTATCGGGGACAGGGTACGGCTACACCTTC.

This chain links TRBV9 with TRBJ1-5, with D maybe TRBD1 (5 bases). CDR1 is SGDLS, CDR2 YYNGEE, per germline. The CDR3 consists of 16 residues. The V and J ends lost 0 bases and 3 bases respectively, with 13 bases between them. The CDR3 loop reads CASSVAPGGANQPQHF. For the CDR3, the DNA is TGTGCCAGCAGCGTAGCCCCGGGAGGGGCCAATCAGCCCCAGCATTTT. Looking up the rest from reference TRBV9 and TRBJ1-5 gives the full variable domain: DSGVTQTPKHLITATGQRVTLRCSPRSGDLSVYWYQQSLDQGLQFLIQYYNGEERAKGNILERFSAQQFPDLHSELNLSSLELGDSALYFCASSVAPGGANQPQHFGDGTRLSIL.

As to this clone: The same CDR3 also results from other DNA sequences found in this sample. The J gene is TRBJ1-6, the V gene TRBV15; D ambiguous. Germline loops: CDR1 LNHNV, CDR2 YYDKDF (reference sequence). The CDR3 has 14 residues. The V gene lost 5 bases and the J gene lost 0 bases, with 5 bases spanning the gap. The CDR3 DNA reads TGTGCCACCAGCGGGTCCTCCTATAATTCACCCCTCCACTTT. Translated: CATSGSSYNSPLHF.

The rearrangement links TRBV2 to TRBJ2-3; no reliable D call. This CDR3 is built from 16 residues. V was cut by 2 bases and J by 2 bases, with 14 bases left in between. CDR1 is SNHLY and CDR2 is FYNNEI in the germline V gene. CDR3 nucleotide sequence: TGTGCCAGCAGTGAATGGGCTACTTCCTACACAGATACGCAGTATTTT. Translated, it gives CASSEWATSYTDTQYF.

The chain has TRBV2 and TRBJ2-3; 10 bases line up with TRBD2. The CDR3 loop spans 16 amino acids. Germline V gives CDR1 SNHLY, CDR2 FYNNEI. J gave up 2 bases and V 1 base, and 3 bases lay outside the gene matches. In nucleotides, the CDR3 is TGTGCCAGCAGTGAAGGGACTAGCGGAATCACAGATACGCAGTATTTT. This gives the protein CASSEGTSGITDTQYF.

The chain has TRBV6-5 and TRBJ2-7; TRBD2 agrees at 11 bases. Unmatched junction bases numbered 4, after V lost 6 bases and J lost 0 bases. Germline V gene lookup returns CDR1 MNHEY and CDR2 SVGAGI. The CDR3 runs to 15 residues. The CDR3 loop is CASSLTSGGSYEQYF. CDR3 coding DNA: TGTGCCAGCAGCCTAACTAGCGGGGGCTCCTACGAGCAGTACTTC.

The rearrangement joins TRBV5-4 to TRBJ1-1, with D unclear. Germline V gene data show CDR1 as SGHNT and CDR2 as YYREEE (reference sequence). Trimming left V 2 bases short and J 5 bases short, with 7 bases between. The CDR3 is made up of 12 amino acids. The CDR3 DNA reads TGTGCCAGCAGCTTAAGAGAAACTGAAGCTTTCTTT. This codes for CASSLRETEAFF. The variable domain in full, completed from reference TRBV5-4 and TRBJ1-1, reads ETGVTQSPTHLIKTRGQQVTLRCSSQSGHNTVSWYQQALGQGPQFIFQYYREEENGRGNFPPRFSGLQFPNYSSELNVNALELDDSALYLCASSLRETEAFFGQGTRLTVV.